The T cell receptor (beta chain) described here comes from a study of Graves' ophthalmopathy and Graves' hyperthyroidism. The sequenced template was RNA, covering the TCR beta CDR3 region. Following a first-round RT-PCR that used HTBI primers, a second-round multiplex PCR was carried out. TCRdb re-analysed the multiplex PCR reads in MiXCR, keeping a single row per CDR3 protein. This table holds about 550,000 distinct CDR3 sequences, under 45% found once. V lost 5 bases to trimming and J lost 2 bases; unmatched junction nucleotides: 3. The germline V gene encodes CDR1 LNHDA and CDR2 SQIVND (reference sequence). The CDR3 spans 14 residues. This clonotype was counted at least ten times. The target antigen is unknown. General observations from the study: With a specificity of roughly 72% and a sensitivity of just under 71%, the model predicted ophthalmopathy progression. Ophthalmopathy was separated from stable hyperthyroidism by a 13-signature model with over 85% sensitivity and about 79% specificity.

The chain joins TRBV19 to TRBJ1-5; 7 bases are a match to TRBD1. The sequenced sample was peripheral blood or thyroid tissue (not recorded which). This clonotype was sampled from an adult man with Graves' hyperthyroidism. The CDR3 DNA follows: TGTGCCAGTAGTTCGGGACAGCGCAATCAGCCCCAGCATTTT. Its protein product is CASSSGQRNQPQHF.